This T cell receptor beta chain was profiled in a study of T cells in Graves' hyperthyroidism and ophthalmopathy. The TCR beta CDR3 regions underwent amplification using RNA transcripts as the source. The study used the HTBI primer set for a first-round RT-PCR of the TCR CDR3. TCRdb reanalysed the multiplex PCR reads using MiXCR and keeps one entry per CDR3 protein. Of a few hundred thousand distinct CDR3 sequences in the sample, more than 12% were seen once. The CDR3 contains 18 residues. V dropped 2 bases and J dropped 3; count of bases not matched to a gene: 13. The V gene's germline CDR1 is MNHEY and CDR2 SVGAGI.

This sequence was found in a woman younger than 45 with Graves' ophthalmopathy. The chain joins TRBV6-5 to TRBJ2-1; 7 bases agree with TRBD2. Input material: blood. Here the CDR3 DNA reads TGTGCCAGCAGTTACGGGGGGGGGGGTGGGGTGCTCTACAATGAGCAGTTCTTC. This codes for CASSYGGGGGVLYNEQFF.